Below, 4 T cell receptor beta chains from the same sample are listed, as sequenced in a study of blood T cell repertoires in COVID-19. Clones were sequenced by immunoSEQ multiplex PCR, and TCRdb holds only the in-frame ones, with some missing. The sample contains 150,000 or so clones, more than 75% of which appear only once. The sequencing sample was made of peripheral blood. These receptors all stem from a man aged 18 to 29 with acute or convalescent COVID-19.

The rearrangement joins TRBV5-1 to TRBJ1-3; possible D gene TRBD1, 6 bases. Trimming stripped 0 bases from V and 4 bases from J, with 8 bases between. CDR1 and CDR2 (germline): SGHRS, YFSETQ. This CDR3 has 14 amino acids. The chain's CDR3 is CASSLAGVGNTIYF. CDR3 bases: TGCGCCAGCAGCTTGGCAGGGGTCGGAAACACCATATATTTT.

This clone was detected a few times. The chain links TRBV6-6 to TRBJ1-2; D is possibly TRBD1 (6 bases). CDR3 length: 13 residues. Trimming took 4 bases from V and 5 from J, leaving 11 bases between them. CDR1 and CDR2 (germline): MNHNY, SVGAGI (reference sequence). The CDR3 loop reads CASSSQGDYGYTF. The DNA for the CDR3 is TGTGCCAGCAGTTCACAGGGAGATTATGGCTACACCTTC.

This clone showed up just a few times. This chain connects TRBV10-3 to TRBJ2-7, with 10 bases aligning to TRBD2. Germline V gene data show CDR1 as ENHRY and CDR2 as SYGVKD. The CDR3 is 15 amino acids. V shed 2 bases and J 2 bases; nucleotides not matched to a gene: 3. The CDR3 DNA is TGTGCCATCAGTGAGAGCGGGGGGGTAACCTACGAGCAGTACTTC. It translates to CAISESGGVTYEQYF.

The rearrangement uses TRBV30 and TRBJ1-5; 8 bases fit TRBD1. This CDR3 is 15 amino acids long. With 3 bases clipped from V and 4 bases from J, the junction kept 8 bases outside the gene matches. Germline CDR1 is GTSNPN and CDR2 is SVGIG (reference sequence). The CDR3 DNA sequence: TGTGCCTGGAGAGCAAGTCAGGGGGCGAATCAGCCCCAGCATTTT. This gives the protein CAWRASQGANQPQHF.